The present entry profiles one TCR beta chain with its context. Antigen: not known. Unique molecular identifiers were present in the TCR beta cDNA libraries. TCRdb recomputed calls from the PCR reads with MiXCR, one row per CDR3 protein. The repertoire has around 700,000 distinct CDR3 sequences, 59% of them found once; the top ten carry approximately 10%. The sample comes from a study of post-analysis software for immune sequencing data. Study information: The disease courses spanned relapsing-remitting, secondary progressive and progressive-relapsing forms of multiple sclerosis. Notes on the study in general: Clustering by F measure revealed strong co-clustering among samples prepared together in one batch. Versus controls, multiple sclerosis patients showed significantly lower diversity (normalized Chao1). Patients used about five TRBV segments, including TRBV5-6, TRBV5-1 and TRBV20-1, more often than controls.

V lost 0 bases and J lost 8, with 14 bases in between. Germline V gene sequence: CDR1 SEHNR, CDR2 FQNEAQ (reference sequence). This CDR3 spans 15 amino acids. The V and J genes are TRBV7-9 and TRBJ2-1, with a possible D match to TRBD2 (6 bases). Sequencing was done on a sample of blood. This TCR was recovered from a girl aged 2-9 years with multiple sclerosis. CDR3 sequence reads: CASSLAPRGMDEQFF. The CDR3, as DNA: TGTGCCAGCAGCTTAGCGCCACGCGGGATGGATGAGCAGTTCTTC.